These T cell receptor beta chains were read from a single sample in a study of T cells in tumors after PD-1 blockade. Method: immunoSEQ multiplex PCR; TCRdb's copy keeps in-frame clones and lacks some. The repertoire holds roughly 49,000 clones, with roughly 80% as singletons. The sequencing here drew on PBMCs, taken before anti-PD-1 treatment. The receptors here all came from a human donor with basal cell carcinoma. Each CDR3 is given with its conserved first and last residue. D genes are given only for firm matches. For some rows the clone size is stated as once, few or many, or as a class when expanded; others skip it.

CDR3 DNA | CDR3 protein | J gene | clone size | V gene | D gene
TGTGCCAGCAGCTCCCGGGGGGGCGAAACACCCCAGCATTTT | CASSSRGGETPQHF | TRBJ1-5 | . | TRBV7-8 | .
TGTGCCAGCAGCTTTCGTGCAAGCGGGAACACCGGGGAGCTGTTTTTT | CASSFRASGNTGELFF | TRBJ2-2 | . | TRBV7-6 | .
TGTGCCAGCAGCGTAGGAGCCAGCGTTAGTTTCAATGAGCAGTTCTTC | CASSVGASVSFNEQFF | TRBJ2-1 | . | TRBV9 | .
TGTGCCAGCAGTCCACCCGGACCGCGCTTGAGGGGGGGCTACACCTTC | CASSPPGPRLRGGYTF | TRBJ1-2 | . | TRBV28 | .
TGTGCCAGCAGCGCTTGGGACAGAAACTATGGCTACACCTTC | CASSAWDRNYGYTF | TRBJ1-2 | . | TRBV5-6 | TRBD1
TGTGCCAGCAGCGAAGCTAGCGGGGGGGCAGATACGCAGTATTTT | CASSEASGGADTQYF | TRBJ2-3 | few | TRBV4-2 | TRBD2
TGTGCCAGCAGCTTAGCGGGACAGGGGACCTTACCCCTCCACTTT | CASSLAGQGTLPLHF | TRBJ1-6 | . | TRBV7-8 | TRBD1
TGTGCCAGCAGCTTCCTTTCAGGGACATTTAACACTGAAGCTTTCTTT | CASSFLSGTFNTEAFF | TRBJ1-1 | . | TRBV5-6 | .
TGTGCCACCAGTACCGCAGGGGAGCCGGCGGTAAATTCACCCCTCCACTTT | CATSTAGEPAVNSPLHF | TRBJ1-6 | . | TRBV24-1 | .
TGTGCCAGCCATCAGAGGGGAATGATTTATGGCTACACCTTC | CASHQRGMIYGYTF | TRBJ1-2 | . | TRBV19 | .
TGCGCCAGCCACAAGGGGGGCGACCTAGTCACCGGGGAGCTGTTTTTT | CASHKGGDLVTGELFF | TRBJ2-2 | . | TRBV10-2 | .
TGTGCCACCCTAGAGTGGGGACCCCTCTCTGGGGCCAACGTCCTGACTTTC | CATLEWGPLSGANVLTF | TRBJ2-6 | . | TRBV10-3 | .
TGTGCCAGCAGAGAAGCGGGGGGGAGCACAGATACGCAGTATTTT | CASREAGGSTDTQYF | TRBJ2-3 | . | TRBV6-4 | TRBD2
TGTGCCAGCAGTTATCCGGGACACAGGGACCAGTACTTC | CASSYPGHRDQYF | TRBJ2-5 | . | TRBV13 | .
TGTGCCACCAGTGATTTCGACTGGGGCAATCAGCCCCAGCATTTT | CATSDFDWGNQPQHF | TRBJ1-5 | . | TRBV24-1 | .
TGTGCCAGCAGCCCAGGACAGGGGAGGAACCCAGATACGCAGTATTTT | CASSPGQGRNPDTQYF | TRBJ2-3 | . | TRBV7-9 | TRBD1
TGTGCCAGCAGTCTAGCCGGGTACACAGATACGCAGTATTTT | CASSLAGYTDTQYF | TRBJ2-3 | . | TRBV6-4 | .
TGTGCCTGGAGTCCGGACTTATATGGCTACACCTTC | CAWSPDLYGYTF | TRBJ1-2 | . | TRBV30 | .
TGTGCCTATAGCGATGGGTACCAAGAGACCCAGTACTTC | CAYSDGYQETQYF | TRBJ2-5 | . | TRBV6-5 | .
TGTGCCAGCCGGCACATCTCAGGGACAGATACGCAGTATTTT | CASRHISGTDTQYF | TRBJ2-3 | . | TRBV5-4 | .
TGTGCCAGCAGCAATCCTCGAAGGGGTCCTAAGCAGCCCCAGCATTTT | CASSNPRRGPKQPQHF | TRBJ1-5 | once | TRBV7-7 | .
TGTGCCAGCAGCCAAGACAGGGGATATGGTGGCTACACCTTC | CASSQDRGYGGYTF | TRBJ1-2 | once | TRBV14 | .
TGTGCCAGCAAACAGGGGGCCCCCGGGGAGCTGTTTTTT | CASKQGAPGELFF | TRBJ2-2 | . | TRBV6-6 | TRBD1
TGCAGCGTTGAAGTCAGGGGACAGGGTGAGCAGTTCTTC | CSVEVRGQGEQFF | TRBJ2-1 | . | TRBV29-1 | TRBD1
TGTGCCAGCAGCCCCTCAGGGGGAAGGGGTACAGATACGCAGTATTTT | CASSPSGGRGTDTQYF | TRBJ2-3 | few | TRBV5-4 | TRBD1
TGTGCCAGCAGTTACATGCAGGGCGTAACTGAAGCTTTCTTT | CASSYMQGVTEAFF | TRBJ1-1 | few | TRBV6-5 | .
TGTGCCAGCAGCTTAGCGGGTACTGGAAACACCATATATTTT | CASSLAGTGNTIYF | TRBJ1-3 | once | TRBV7-8 | .
TGTGCCAGCAGTACCGGGACAGGGGAGCGGAAACTGTTTTTT | CASSTGTGERKLFF | TRBJ1-4 | . | TRBV6-5 | TRBD1
TGTGCCAGCAGCTTGGCCGAGAACACTGAAGCTTTCTTT | CASSLAENTEAFF | TRBJ1-1 | . | TRBV5-6 | .
TGTGCCAGCAGCTGGGACCGAGATGCTTTACCCTATGGCTACACCTTC | CASSWDRDALPYGYTF | TRBJ1-2 | once | TRBV14 | .
TGTGCCAGCACCTTACAGGTGTATTCACCCCTCCACTTT | CASTLQVYSPLHF | TRBJ1-6 | once | TRBV6-4 | .
TGTGCCAGTAGTATTTGGAGGAGCTCCTATAATTCACCCCTCCACTTT | CASSIWRSSYNSPLHF | TRBJ1-6 | . | TRBV19 | .
TGTGCCAGCAGCTCTTTAGAACAATCCGGGGAGCTGTTTTTT | CASSSLEQSGELFF | TRBJ2-2 | . | TRBV5-4 | .
TGTGCCAGCGAAAGGCTAGCGATGACAGATACGCAGTATTTT | CASERLAMTDTQYF | TRBJ2-3 | once | TRBV7-9 | .
TGTGCCAGCAGCTTACTTTTGGGGGCAGGTGGGAATGAGCAGTTCTTC | CASSLLLGAGGNEQFF | TRBJ2-1 | few | TRBV7-8 | .
TGTGCCAGCAGGCCGGGACAGGGATTGGGCTACACCTTC | CASRPGQGLGYTF | TRBJ1-2 | . | TRBV28 | TRBD1
TGTGCCAGCAGGTCTGGGGGGGAGTACAGTCAGCCCCAGCATTTT | CASRSGGEYSQPQHF | TRBJ1-5 | . | TRBV2 | .
TGTGCCAGCAGAATGAGATTCCGGGACATTGGCTACACCTTC | CASRMRFRDIGYTF | TRBJ1-2 | . | TRBV28 | .
TGCGCCAGCAGCAATGTACAGGGTGGGGCTCTCCAAGAGACCCAGTACTTC | CASSNVQGGALQETQYF | TRBJ2-5 | . | TRBV4-1 | .
TGTGCCAGCAGTTCGGTGGCAGGGGGCGACAATCAGCCCCAGCATTTT | CASSSVAGGDNQPQHF | TRBJ1-5 | . | TRBV28 | TRBD1
TGTGCCAGCAGCCCGGGGGGTCGCGAGCAGTACTTC | CASSPGGREQYF | TRBJ2-7 | . | TRBV7-9 | TRBD2
TGTGCCAGCAGATCGCGGGGGCAGGAGGATTCACCCCTCCACTTT | CASRSRGQEDSPLHF | TRBJ1-6 | . | TRBV6-5 | .
TGCGCCAGCAGCCCAGGAGTCTACGAGCAGTACTTC | CASSPGVYEQYF | TRBJ2-7 | . | TRBV5-1 | .
TGTGCCAGCACCCCAGGCGTCCCAGATACGCAGTATTTT | CASTPGVPDTQYF | TRBJ2-3 | . | TRBV6-2/TRBV6-3 | .
TGTGCCAGCTCATCTTCCGGACAGGGGGCGGGCACTGAAGCTTTCTTT | CASSSSGQGAGTEAFF | TRBJ1-1 | . | TRBV18 | TRBD1
TGTGCCAGTAGTATTATCGGGACTAGCGGCAACACCGGGGAGCTGTTTTTT | CASSIIGTSGNTGELFF | TRBJ2-2 | . | TRBV19 | TRBD2
TGTGCCAGCAGGCAAGGTGGAGGGACTGAAGCTTTCTTT | CASRQGGGTEAFF | TRBJ1-1 | . | TRBV3-1/TRBV3-2 | .
TGTGCCAGCAGCTCGGGGGGCTACGAGCAGTACTTC | CASSSGGYEQYF | TRBJ2-7 | few | TRBV5-6 | TRBD2
TGTGCCAGCAGCTCAGGGTCCCCCCGAGAGACCCAGTACTTC | CASSSGSPRETQYF | TRBJ2-5 | few | TRBV7-2 | .
TGTGCCAGCAGTTACTCCCAGGTTTATGGCTACACCTTC | CASSYSQVYGYTF | TRBJ1-2 | . | TRBV6-5 | .
TGCGCCAGCAGCTTGGAAACAGGGGGCAGTGGCTACACCTTC | CASSLETGGSGYTF | TRBJ1-2 | . | TRBV5-1 | TRBD1
TGCGCCAGTGCCGGGACAGGGACAAATATGAACACTGAAGCTTTCTTT | CASAGTGTNMNTEAFF | TRBJ1-1 | few | TRBV5-1 | TRBD1
TGTGCCAGCATTCGGGAGAGCTCCTACGAGCAGTACTTC | CASIRESSYEQYF | TRBJ2-7 | . | TRBV6-5 | .
TGTGCCAGCAGTTCCGTTAACAGGAGATCCCCCTACGAGCAGTACTTC | CASSSVNRRSPYEQYF | TRBJ2-7 | . | TRBV6-5 | .
TGTGCCAGCCGATCGGTCTCTGAGGCTTTCTTT | CASRSVSEAFF | TRBJ1-1 | few | TRBV6-6 | .